A selection of T cell receptor beta chains follows, all from one sample in a study of blood T cell repertoires in COVID-19. Profiled with immunoSEQ multiplex PCR; TCRdb holds only in-frame clones, not every one. The repertoire holds about 210,000 clones, with 80% to 85% as singletons. Sequenced: PBMCs or T cells enriched from blood (not recorded which). Receptors were obtained from a woman in her forties or fifties with acute COVID-19. The CDR3 runs from the conserved cysteine through the conserved F or W. The order of the fields is CDR3 length, V gene, D gene, J gene, clone size, CDR3 protein, CDR3 DNA. A D gene is named only where the DNA matches it firmly. Size tells how often a clone was seen (once, few, many) or the class of an expanded clone, and some rows leave it out.

cdr3_length: 14; v_call: TRBV28; d_call: .; j_call: TRBJ1-6; clone_size: .; cdr3_aa: CASRSGFWESPLHF; cdr3_nt: TGTGCCAGCAGGTCAGGGTTTTGGGAATCACCCCTCCACTTT
cdr3_length: 15; v_call: TRBV5-4; d_call: TRBD1; j_call: TRBJ2-2; clone_size: .; cdr3_aa: CASSWDRANTGELFF; cdr3_nt: TGTGCCAGCAGCTGGGACAGGGCGAACACCGGGGAGCTGTTTTTT
cdr3_length: 14; v_call: TRBV3-1/TRBV3-2; d_call: .; j_call: TRBJ2-7; clone_size: .; cdr3_aa: CASSRRSGDYEQYF; cdr3_nt: TGTGCCAGCAGCCGGCGATCGGGGGACTACGAGCAGTACTTC
cdr3_length: 18; v_call: TRBV11-2; d_call: TRBD2; j_call: TRBJ2-3; clone_size: .; cdr3_aa: CASSLDLGGGTSTDTQYF; cdr3_nt: TGTGCCAGCAGCTTAGATCTCGGGGGGGGTACTAGCACAGATACGCAGTATTTT
cdr3_length: 14; v_call: TRBV6-6; d_call: .; j_call: TRBJ1-3; clone_size: .; cdr3_aa: CASKKQSSGNTIYF; cdr3_nt: TGTGCCAGCAAAAAACAGAGCTCTGGAAACACCATATATTTT
cdr3_length: 16; v_call: TRBV10-3; d_call: TRBD2; j_call: TRBJ2-2; clone_size: .; cdr3_aa: CAIKGSSGSMNGELFF; cdr3_nt: TGTGCCATCAAGGGGTCCAGCGGGAGTATGAACGGGGAGCTGTTTTTT
cdr3_length: 15; v_call: TRBV7-6; d_call: TRBD2; j_call: TRBJ2-3; clone_size: .; cdr3_aa: CASSTGTTFTDTQYF; cdr3_nt: TGTGCCAGCAGCACGGGGACTACCTTCACAGATACGCAGTATTTT
cdr3_length: 13; v_call: TRBV6-1; d_call: .; j_call: TRBJ1-2; clone_size: few; cdr3_aa: CASSEFRLYGYTF; cdr3_nt: TGTGCCAGCAGTGAATTCAGGCTCTATGGCTACACCTTC
cdr3_length: 16; v_call: TRBV7-2; d_call: TRBD2; j_call: TRBJ2-3; clone_size: .; cdr3_aa: CASSRTSGFSTDTQYF; cdr3_nt: TGTGCCAGCAGCCGGACTAGCGGGTTTAGCACAGATACGCAGTATTTT
cdr3_length: 16; v_call: TRBV18; d_call: .; j_call: TRBJ1-6; clone_size: .; cdr3_aa: CASSPAGLFGNSPLHF; cdr3_nt: TGTGCCAGCTCACCGGCGGGACTCTTCGGCAATTCACCCCTCCACTTT
cdr3_length: 12; v_call: TRBV12-3/TRBV12-4; d_call: .; j_call: TRBJ1-5; clone_size: few; cdr3_aa: CASTFSSQPQHF; cdr3_nt: TGTGCCAGCACTTTCTCCAGTCAGCCCCAGCATTTT
cdr3_length: 15; v_call: TRBV19; d_call: .; j_call: TRBJ1-1; clone_size: .; cdr3_aa: CASRVDRFMNTEAFF; cdr3_nt: TGTGCCAGTAGAGTGGACAGATTCATGAACACTGAAGCTTTCTTT
cdr3_length: 14; v_call: TRBV18; d_call: .; j_call: TRBJ1-6; clone_size: once; cdr3_aa: CASSRAGERSPLHF; cdr3_nt: TGTGCCAGCTCACGAGCAGGGGAGCGCTCACCCCTCCACTTT
cdr3_length: 16; v_call: TRBV4-2; d_call: .; j_call: TRBJ2-3; clone_size: .; cdr3_aa: CASSRAVGGRTDTQYF; cdr3_nt: TGTGCCAGCAGCCGCGCGGTCGGGGGGCGAACAGATACGCAGTATTTT
cdr3_length: 17; v_call: TRBV7-2; d_call: TRBD1; j_call: TRBJ2-5; clone_size: many; cdr3_aa: CASSLERGQGARETQYF; cdr3_nt: TGTGCCAGCAGCTTAGAGAGGGGACAGGGGGCACGAGAGACCCAGTACTTC
cdr3_length: 13; v_call: TRBV28; d_call: .; j_call: TRBJ1-4; clone_size: .; cdr3_aa: CASKLGGNEKLFF; cdr3_nt: TGTGCCAGCAAGCTCGGAGGGAATGAAAAACTGTTTTTT
cdr3_length: 17; v_call: TRBV4-3; d_call: TRBD2; j_call: TRBJ2-7; clone_size: .; cdr3_aa: CASSQVVTSGGSYEQYF; cdr3_nt: TGCGCCAGCAGCCAAGTTGTAACTAGCGGGGGGTCTTACGAGCAGTACTTC
cdr3_length: 17; v_call: TRBV6-1; d_call: .; j_call: TRBJ2-3; clone_size: .; cdr3_aa: CASSDQLANFPTDTQYF; cdr3_nt: TGTGCCAGCAGTGATCAGCTAGCAAACTTCCCCACAGATACGCAGTATTTT
cdr3_length: 11; v_call: TRBV20-1; d_call: .; j_call: TRBJ1-1; clone_size: .; cdr3_aa: CSARGNTEAFF; cdr3_nt: TGCAGTGCCCGTGGCAACACTGAAGCTTTCTTT
cdr3_length: 13; v_call: TRBV14; d_call: .; j_call: TRBJ1-1; clone_size: .; cdr3_aa: CASSLQGYSEAFF; cdr3_nt: TGTGCCAGCAGCCTTCAGGGATACTCTGAAGCTTTCTTT
cdr3_length: 15; v_call: TRBV19; d_call: TRBD1; j_call: TRBJ1-4; clone_size: .; cdr3_aa: CASSIGGGGGEKLFF; cdr3_nt: TGTGCCAGTAGTATCGGAGGGGGCGGAGGTGAAAAACTGTTTTTT
cdr3_length: 14; v_call: TRBV6-4; d_call: TRBD2; j_call: TRBJ2-3; clone_size: .; cdr3_aa: CASSDSGGADTQYF; cdr3_nt: TGTGCCAGCAGTGACAGCGGGGGGGCAGATACGCAGTATTTT
cdr3_length: 16; v_call: TRBV28; d_call: TRBD1; j_call: TRBJ1-2; clone_size: .; cdr3_aa: CASSSLRGLGSYGYTF; cdr3_nt: TGTGCCAGCAGTTCCCTCAGGGGGCTGGGGAGCTATGGCTACACCTTC
cdr3_length: 15; v_call: TRBV27; d_call: .; j_call: TRBJ1-1; clone_size: .; cdr3_aa: CASSKTGSGGTEAFF; cdr3_nt: TGTGCCAGCAGTAAAACCGGGTCTGGCGGCACTGAAGCTTTCTTT
cdr3_length: 14; v_call: TRBV2; d_call: TRBD1; j_call: TRBJ1-2; clone_size: .; cdr3_aa: CASWRTGAGWGYTF; cdr3_nt: TGTGCCAGCTGGCGGACAGGTGCCGGATGGGGCTACACCTTC
cdr3_length: 14; v_call: TRBV28; d_call: .; j_call: TRBJ1-5; clone_size: .; cdr3_aa: CASSFRDRNQPQHF; cdr3_nt: TGTGCCAGCAGTTTCAGGGATCGCAATCAGCCCCAGCATTTT
cdr3_length: 14; v_call: TRBV2; d_call: .; j_call: TRBJ2-5; clone_size: .; cdr3_aa: CATPRVGLGGTQYF; cdr3_nt: TGTGCCACCCCACGGGTGGGTTTAGGTGGGACCCAGTACTTC
cdr3_length: 14; v_call: TRBV6-5; d_call: TRBD2; j_call: TRBJ2-7; clone_size: .; cdr3_aa: CASTWSGGSNEQYF; cdr3_nt: TGTGCCAGCACATGGAGCGGCGGGAGTAACGAGCAGTACTTC
cdr3_length: 15; v_call: TRBV7-9; d_call: TRBD1; j_call: TRBJ1-1; clone_size: .; cdr3_aa: CASSSWTGTNTEAFF; cdr3_nt: TGTGCCAGCAGCTCCTGGACAGGGACAAACACTGAAGCTTTCTTT
cdr3_length: 13; v_call: TRBV29-1; d_call: .; j_call: TRBJ1-1; clone_size: few; cdr3_aa: CSAAGGPNTEAFF; cdr3_nt: TGCAGCGCGGCGGGAGGACCCAACACTGAAGCTTTCTTT
cdr3_length: 15; v_call: TRBV4-3; d_call: .; j_call: TRBJ2-2; clone_size: .; cdr3_aa: CASSQDADTAGELFF; cdr3_nt: TGCGCCAGCAGCCAAGATGCGGATACGGCCGGGGAGCTGTTTTTT
cdr3_length: 13; v_call: TRBV7-3; d_call: .; j_call: TRBJ2-3; clone_size: once; cdr3_aa: CASSPKPTDTQYF; cdr3_nt: TGTGCCAGCAGCCCTAAACCCACAGATACGCAGTATTTT
cdr3_length: 13; v_call: TRBV28; d_call: .; j_call: TRBJ1-2; clone_size: .; cdr3_aa: CASSFAGSDGYTF; cdr3_nt: TGTGCCAGCAGTTTCGCCGGGTCAGATGGCTACACCTTC
cdr3_length: 16; v_call: TRBV19; d_call: TRBD1; j_call: TRBJ2-2; clone_size: .; cdr3_aa: CASSPGQGTNTGELFF; cdr3_nt: TGTGCCAGTAGTCCTGGACAGGGCACGAACACCGGGGAGCTGTTTTTT
cdr3_length: 16; v_call: TRBV27; d_call: .; j_call: TRBJ2-3; clone_size: .; cdr3_aa: CASSSPGSPSTDTQYF; cdr3_nt: TGTGCCAGCAGTTCCCCGGGGTCCCCTAGCACAGATACGCAGTATTTT
cdr3_length: 12; v_call: TRBV29-1; d_call: .; j_call: TRBJ2-3; clone_size: .; cdr3_aa: CSGRGESDTQYF; cdr3_nt: TGCAGCGGCAGGGGGGAGTCGGATACGCAGTATTTT
cdr3_length: 15; v_call: TRBV4-2; d_call: .; j_call: TRBJ2-6; clone_size: once; cdr3_aa: CASGPAGPGANVLTF; cdr3_nt: TGTGCCAGCGGGCCAGCAGGGCCCGGGGCCAACGTCCTGACTTTC
cdr3_length: 14; v_call: TRBV7-2; d_call: .; j_call: TRBJ2-5; clone_size: .; cdr3_aa: CASSSGLIQETQYF; cdr3_nt: TGTGCCAGCAGCTCAGGACTGATTCAAGAGACCCAGTACTTC
cdr3_length: 15; v_call: TRBV7-8; d_call: .; j_call: TRBJ2-2; clone_size: .; cdr3_aa: CASRSTVLSTGELFF; cdr3_nt: TGTGCCAGCAGGTCGACAGTCTTGAGCACCGGGGAGCTGTTTTTT